Following are 24 T cell receptor beta chains from one sample sequenced in a study of CD8+CD57+ T cells in acquired aplastic anemia. According to the study, genomic DNA was the template for TCR beta VDJ and CDR3 profiling. In TCRdb, the reads were re-called with MiXCR into one record per CDR3 protein. The profile shows roughly 250,000 distinct CDR3 sequences, 70% to 85% of them singletons. By flow cytometry, patients selected for sequencing had shown an expansion of CD8+CD57+ cells. Sequenced sample: sorted CD4+, CD8+, or CD8+CD57+ T cells (not recorded which) from PBMCs. The origin of the receptors is a human donor with aplastic anemia.

With regard to this clonotype: One end of the junction is discordant with germline, which a read error may explain. V usage is TRBV7-9 and J usage is TRBJ1-1; tentative D call: TRBD1 (6 bases). The CDR3 sequence is 15 residues long. Germline lookup yields CDR1 SEHNR and CDR2 FQNEAQ (reference sequence). The CDR3 nucleotides are TGTGCCAGCAGCTTAGAACGAACAGGGAAGACCGAAGCGTTCTTT. Amino acid sequence: CASSLERTGKTEAFF.

The rearrangement uses TRBV4-1 and TRBJ2-2; D gene uncertain. Trimming shortened V by 5 bases and J by 7 bases, and 8 bases separated the two germline ends. Germline lookup yields CDR1 MGHRA and CDR2 YSYEKL. The CDR3 has 12 residues. The CDR3, as DNA: TGCGCCAGCAGCGTTGCGTTCGGGGAGCTGTTTTTT. Protein sequence: CASSVAFGELFF.

Turning to this clonotype: In this CDR3 the conserved last residue, phenylalanine or tryptophan, is missing, so a read error is likely. Because the CDR3's place on the DNA is in doubt, the DNA is left out and the CDR3 is given as listed by TCRdb. The chain links TRBV7-8 to TRBJ2-3; the table's D gene call, TRBD2, was not cross checked with the DNA. CDR1 is SGHVS and CDR2 is FQNEAQ in the germline V gene. Termini included, the CDR3 measures 13 amino acids. The CDR3 is CASRYAGGHDTQY.

This clonotype was detected only once. The chain recombines TRBV10-3 with TRBJ2-3, with 7 bases fitting TRBD2. The germline V gene encodes CDR1 ENHRY and CDR2 SYGVKD. Trimming took 10 bases from V and 6 from J; bases not matched to a gene: 7. The CDR3 extends over 12 amino acids. DNA for the CDR3: TGTGCCACAACAATTAGCGGGGATACGCAGTATTTT. The encoded protein is CATTISGDTQYF.

In the case of this clonotype: A read error may produce the germline difference seen at one junction end. This sequence joins TRBV7-7 and TRBJ1-6; weak D call: TRBD1 (5 bases). The CDR3 is made up of 14 amino acids. From germline, CDR1 is SSHAT and CDR2 FNYEAQ (reference sequence). CDR3 nucleotide sequence: TGTGCTAGCAGCTTAGCGCCAGGGTCAACCCACGAGCAGTTT. Protein product: CASSLAPGSTHEQF.

This clonotype was found once. The CDR3 ends on some other residue instead of the conserved phenylalanine or tryptophan, so this is likely a read error. The DNA is omitted, as the CDR3 cannot be located on it reliably, and the CDR3 follows TCRdb's listing. The V gene is TRBV9, the J gene TRBJ1-2. CDR1 is SGDLS and CDR2 is YYNGEE in the germline V gene. The CDR3 length is 13 residues, termini included. CDR3 sequence: CASGGAGYIRYFG.

This clonotype was seen only once. It may be a read error: a sequence one base away is much more abundant. The CDR3 does not close with the conserved phenylalanine or tryptophan, likely indicating a read error. It is unclear where the CDR3 begins or ends on the DNA, so no DNA is shown, and the CDR3 is as TCRdb lists it. CDR3 sequence: CASGDGGTDTKDFGP. This chain joins TRBV2 and TRBJ1-1; no check of the table's D call, TRBD1, against the DNA was made. Germline values: CDR1 SNHLY, CDR2 FYNNEI. The CDR3 has 15 amino acids, counting both end residues.

With respect to this clonotype: Likely a read error: the CDR3 ends without its conserved phenylalanine or tryptophan. It is unclear where the CDR3 begins or ends on the DNA, so no DNA is shown, and the CDR3 is as TCRdb lists it. The chain employs TRBV2 and TRBJ1-5; the tabulated D call, TRBD1, remains unverified against the DNA. Germline CDR1 reads SNHLY; CDR2 reads FYNNEI. The CDR3 is 15 amino acids long, termini counted. The CDR3 here is CASGDGGTYSQYFRP.

The rearrangement uses TRBV7-8 and TRBJ2-3; the D gene is possibly TRBD2 (5 bases). CDR1 is SGHVS and CDR2 is FQNEAQ in the germline V gene. V was clipped by 5 bases and J by 12 bases, with 27 bases between them. The CDR3 runs 16 residues. This CDR3 is CASSLGPGGPALSQYF. CDR3 bases: TGTGCCAGCAGCCTTGGTCCAGGCGGGCCAGCCCTTTCCCAGTATTTT.

Notes on this clonotype: Relative to the germline gene, one junction end is altered; a read error may explain this. The rearrangement uses TRBV19 and TRBJ1-6; D is ambiguous. The germline V gene encodes CDR1 LNHDA and CDR2 SQIVND (reference sequence). The CDR3 runs to 15 residues. The CDR3 loop is CASSIDEGGNSPLHF. The DNA of the CDR3 is TGTGCCAGTAGTATAGATGAGGGCGGTAACTCACCCCTGCACTTT.

Concerning this clonotype itself: The junction does not match germline at one end; this may be a read error. The V gene is TRBV24-1, the J gene TRBJ2-7; 8 nucleotides match TRBD1. Looked up from germline, CDR1 is KGHDR and CDR2 is SFDVKD. The CDR3 totals 14 residues. CDR3 nucleotides: TGTGCCAGCAGTGATTCGGGGACAGGCTCCGAGCAGGACTTC. Protein sequence: CASSDSGTGSEQDF.

To note about this clonotype: Here the CDR3 omits its conserved ending phenylalanine or tryptophan, so a read error is the likely source. No DNA is shown, since the ends of the CDR3 on it are uncertain; the CDR3 is the one TCRdb lists. This chain uses TRBV9 with TRBJ1-1. Germline CDR1 and CDR2: SGDLS and YYNGEE. The CDR3 is 13 residues long, counting both termini. CDR3 protein: CASRLGSHTQSFV.

This clonotype was seen ten or more times. The rearrangement uses TRBV27 and TRBJ2-5, with D hard to call. The CDR3 has 14 residues. CDR1 is MNHEY, CDR2 SMNVEV, per germline (reference sequence). The ends were cut back, 6 bases at V and 2 bases at J, with 13 bases in the middle. CDR3 amino acids: CASRKLTGQETQYF. DNA for the CDR3: TGTGCCAGCAGGAAACTCACGGGTCAAGAGACCCAGTACTTC.

On this clonotype: This CDR3 fails to terminate in the conserved phenylalanine or tryptophan, so it likely reflects a read error. The limits of the CDR3 on the DNA are not certain, so only TCRdb's listed CDR3 is given. This sequence joins TRBV7-9 and TRBJ2-2. Counting both end residues, the CDR3 totals 13 amino acids. The germline CDR1 and CDR2 sequences are SEHNR and FQNEAQ (reference sequence). The CDR3: CASSFHRSGGLVY.

This chain joins TRBV15 and TRBJ1-2; the D gene is possibly TRBD1 (5 bases). V was cut by 4 bases and J by 1 base, with 10 bases left in between. Germline values: CDR1 LNHNV, CDR2 YYDKDF (reference sequence). This CDR3 has 14 residues. CDR3 DNA sequence: TGTGCCACCAGCACCCGGGACGGTAACTATGGCTACACCTTC. This codes for CATSTRDGNYGYTF.

This clonotype occurred once. Mismatch with germline at one junction end may stem from a read error. The V gene is TRBV15, the J gene TRBJ2-7; D uncertain. This CDR3 has 14 amino acids. The germline V gene has CDR1 LNHNV and CDR2 YYDKDF (reference sequence). The CDR3 DNA is TGTGCCAGCAGCAACGTGCGCGGTCACTACGAGCAGTACTTC. This sequence encodes CASSNVRGHYEQYF.

With regard to this clonotype: Sequence at one end of the junction differs from germline and may be a read error. The rearrangement joins TRBV9 to TRBJ2-2, with D uncertain. The CDR3 has 11 amino acids. Germline CDR1 and CDR2: SGDLS and YYNGEE. CDR3 sequence reads: CASTVTGEQFF. DNA of the CDR3: TGTGCCAGCACCGTAACCGGTGAGCAGTTTTTT.

The rearrangement joins TRBV7-8 to TRBJ2-2; D may be TRBD2 (5 bases). V lost 4 bases and J 16 bases, leaving 19 bases between the germline ends. The CDR3 is 13 residues long. Germline values: CDR1 SGHVS, CDR2 FQNEAQ. CDR3 nucleotide sequence: TGTGCCAGCAGCTCCCGGGTTGCGGGTGAACAGTTTTTT. It specifies CASSSRVAGEQFF. Complete variable domain (other parts from reference TRBV7-8 and TRBJ2-2): GAGVSQSPRYKVAKRGQDVALRCDPISGHVSLFWYQQALGQGPEFLTYFQNEAQLDKSGLPSDRFFAERPEGSVSTLKIQRTQQEDSAVYLCASSSRVAGEQFFGEGSRLTVL.

The chain links TRBV2 to TRBJ2-7; weak D call: TRBD1 (6 bases). The J call may not be correct, given that the DNA end is closer to TRBJ2-1. The CDR3 runs 13 residues. Germline V gene sequence: CDR1 SNHLY, CDR2 FYNNEI. The CDR3 here is CASSDRDIYEQFF. The CDR3 DNA reads TGTGCCAGCAGTGATCGGGACATCTATGAGCAGTTCTTC.

A remark on this clonotype: A read error may account for a junction end that differs from germline. The chain links TRBV7-9 to TRBJ2-3; unclear D gene. The CDR3 consists of 14 residues. Per the germline V gene, CDR1 is SEHNR and CDR2 is FQNEAQ (reference sequence). CDR3 nucleotide sequence: TGTGCCAGCAGCTCAGTAGCAGAGACCCATTACTACGGGTTT. It specifies CASSSVAETHYYGF. The whole variable domain, remainder taken from reference TRBV7-9 and TRBJ2-3, is DTGVSQNPRHKITKRGQNVTFRCDPISEHNRLYWYRQTLGQGPEFLTYFQNEAQLEKSRLLSDRFSAERPKGSFSTLEIQRTEQGDSAMYLCASSSVAETHYYGFGPGTRLTVL.

J is TRBJ2-1 and V is TRBV7-8; D is possibly TRBD2 (5 bases). V was shortened by 3 bases and J by 13 bases, with 25 bases between the two germline ends. Germline V lookup: CDR1 SGHVS, CDR2 FQNEAQ. This CDR3 has 16 residues. CDR3 sequence reads: CASSFARGRGTEYQFF. The CDR3 nucleotides are TGTGCCAGCAGCTTTGCGAGAGGTCGGGGTACGGAGTATCAGTTCTTC.

About this clonotype: A read error may account for a junction end that differs from germline. The gene calls are TRBV19 and TRBJ1-1; a weak D match, TRBD1 (6 bases). The V gene's germline CDR1 is LNHDA and CDR2 SQIVND (reference sequence). The CDR3 covers 15 residues. CDR3 DNA sequence: TGTGCCAGCAGTATAGCTCTCACAGGGAACACTGAACAGTTCTTT. Translated, it gives CASSIALTGNTEQFF.

Worth noting for this clonotype: Likely a read error: the CDR3 ends without its conserved phenylalanine or tryptophan. The DNA is omitted, as the CDR3 cannot be located on it reliably, and the CDR3 follows TCRdb's listing. J is TRBJ2-3 and V is TRBV7-9; the DNA was not used to check the table's D call, TRBD1. The CDR3 extends over 14 residues, inclusive of both ends. Germline values: CDR1 SEHNR, CDR2 FQNEAQ (reference sequence). This CDR3 is CAGQWARETQYFDL.

Notes on this clonotype: This CDR3 fails to terminate in the conserved phenylalanine or tryptophan, so it likely reflects a read error. The DNA is omitted, as the CDR3 cannot be located on it reliably, and the CDR3 follows TCRdb's listing. This chain connects TRBV7-8 to TRBJ2-3. Inclusive of both ends, the CDR3 amounts to 13 amino acids. CDR1 is SGHVS, CDR2 FQNEAQ, per germline. The CDR3 sequence is CASGVAGRATTYY.